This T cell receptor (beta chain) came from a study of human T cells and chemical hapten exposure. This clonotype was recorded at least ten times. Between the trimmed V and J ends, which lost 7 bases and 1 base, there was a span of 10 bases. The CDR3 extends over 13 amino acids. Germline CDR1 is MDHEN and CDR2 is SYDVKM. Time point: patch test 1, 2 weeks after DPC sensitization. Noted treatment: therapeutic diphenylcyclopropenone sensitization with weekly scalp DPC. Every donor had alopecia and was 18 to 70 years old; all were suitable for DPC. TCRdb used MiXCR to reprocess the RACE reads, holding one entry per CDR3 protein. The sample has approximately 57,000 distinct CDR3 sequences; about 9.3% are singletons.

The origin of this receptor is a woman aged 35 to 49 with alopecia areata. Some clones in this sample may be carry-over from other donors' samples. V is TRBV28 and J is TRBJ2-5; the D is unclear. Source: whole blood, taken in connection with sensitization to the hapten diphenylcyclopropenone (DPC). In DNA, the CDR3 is TGTGCCAGCACCCCGAACAGCCAAGAGACCCAGTACTTC. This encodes CASTPNSQETQYF.